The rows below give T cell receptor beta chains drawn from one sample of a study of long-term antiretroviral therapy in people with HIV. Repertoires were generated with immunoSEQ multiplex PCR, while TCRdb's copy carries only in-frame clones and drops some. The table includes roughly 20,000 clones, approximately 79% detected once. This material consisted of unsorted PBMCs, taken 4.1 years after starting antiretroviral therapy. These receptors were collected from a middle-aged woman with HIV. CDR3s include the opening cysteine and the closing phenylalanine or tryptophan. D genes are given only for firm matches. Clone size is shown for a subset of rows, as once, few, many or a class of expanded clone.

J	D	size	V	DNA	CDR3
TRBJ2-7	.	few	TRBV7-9	TGTGCCAGCAGCCCCACCACCTACGAGCAGTACTTC	CASSPTTYEQYF
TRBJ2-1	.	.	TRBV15	TGTGCCACCAGCAGAGATGTAGAGACCTACAATGAGCAGTTCTTC	CATSRDVETYNEQFF
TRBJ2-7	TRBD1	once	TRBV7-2	TGTGCCAGCAGCTTGGGACAGGGGGCCGCCTACGAGCAGTACTTC	CASSLGQGAAYEQYF
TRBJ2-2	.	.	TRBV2	TGTGCCAGCAGTGCCTGGGTAGTGGGCACCGGGGAGCTGTTTTTT	CASSAWVVGTGELFF
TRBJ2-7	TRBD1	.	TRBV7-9	TGTGCCAGCAGCCCTAGGGACAGGACGTACGAGCAGTACTTC	CASSPRDRTYEQYF
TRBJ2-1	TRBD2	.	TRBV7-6	TGTGCCAGCAGCCCGGGACTAGCGGAGTACAATGAGCAGTTCTTC	CASSPGLAEYNEQFF
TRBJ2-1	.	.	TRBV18	TGTGCCAGCTCACCACCGCCGACTCTTATCACCATCAGCTCCTACAATGAGCAGTTCTTC	CASSPPPTLITISSYNEQFF
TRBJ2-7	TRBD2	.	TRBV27	TGTGCCAGCAGTAAAAATAGCGGGAGGGCCGAAGAGCAGTACTTC	CASSKNSGRAEEQYF
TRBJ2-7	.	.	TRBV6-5	TGTGCCAGCAGTCGCGCAGGAGACTACGAGCAGTACTTC	CASSRAGDYEQYF
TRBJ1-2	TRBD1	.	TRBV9	TGTGCCAGCAGCGTACGGACAGGGCCAGCACTCAACTATGGCTACACCTTC	CASSVRTGPALNYGYTF